A single sample gave rise to the 15 T cell receptor beta chains below, sequenced in a study of T cell repertoires in cytomegalovirus infection. TCRdb reprocessed the reads via MiXCR and lists one record per CDR3 protein. The sample lists approximately 490,000 distinct CDR3 sequences; about 10% were seen once. What was sequenced was PBMCs. These receptor sequences come from a human donor in good health (CMV status not recorded). Some clones in this sample may be carry-over from other donors' samples.

CDR3 sequence reads: CASSPPGTLGADTQYF. Written as DNA, the CDR3 is TGTGCCAGCAGCCCCCCCGGGACGCTAGGGGCAGATACGCAGTATTTT. The rearrangement links TRBV28 to TRBJ2-3; D assignment may be TRBD1 or TRBD2 (5 bases each). This CDR3 spans 16 amino acids. With 6 bases removed from V and 4 bases from J, the gap between germline ends came to 20 bases. The germline V gene has CDR1 MDHEN and CDR2 SYDVKM.

This chain joins TRBV14 and TRBJ1-1, with D possibly matching TRBD1 (6 bases). The CDR3 has 15 amino acids. The germline CDR1 and CDR2 sequences are SGHDN and FVKESK. The germline V and J ends were trimmed by 5 bases and 4 bases, with 17 bases remaining between them. In DNA, the CDR3 is TGTGCCAGCAGCACCTCCGACAGGATGATCACTGAAGCTTTCTTT. It yields the protein CASSTSDRMITEAFF.

This clonotype was seen ten or more times. The gene calls are TRBV5-1 and TRBJ2-1, with a possible D match to TRBD2 (5 bases). There are 13 residues in the CDR3. The germline CDR1 and CDR2 sequences are SGHRS and YFSETQ. V shed 6 bases and J shed 4 bases, with 11 bases lying between them. The CDR3 nucleotides are TGCGCCAGCAAGGTAGCGCAGTACAATGAGCAGTTCTTC. Its translation is CASKVAQYNEQFF.

Only a few counts were recorded for this clonotype. The chain employs TRBV4-2 and TRBJ2-7; D gene ambiguous. CDR1 is LGHNA, CDR2 YNFKEQ, per germline. The germline V and J ends were trimmed by 0 bases and 3 bases, with 12 bases remaining between them. CDR3 length: 15 amino acids. The CDR3 DNA reads as TGTGCCAGCAGCCAAGATAAGCCCGCAAGCTACGAGCAGTACTTC. Translated: CASSQDKPASYEQYF.

This clonotype was observed a few times. CDR3 sequence: CASRNHDSNQPQHF. In DNA, the CDR3 is TGTGCCAGCAGAAATCACGATAGCAATCAGCCCCAGCATTTT. The rearrangement uses TRBV2 and TRBJ1-5; no reliable D call. CDR3 length: 14 residues. Germline CDR1 SNHLY, CDR2 FYNNEI. V lost 6 bases and J 0 bases, leaving 9 bases between the germline ends.

This chain links TRBV7-9 with TRBJ1-3; tentatively, D is TRBD1 (5 bases). Per germline, CDR1 SEHNR and CDR2 FQNEAQ (reference sequence). This CDR3 region has 16 residues. V was trimmed by 6 bases and J by 1 base, leaving 16 bases between them. CDR3 sequence: CASRRTGEPSGNTIYF. The DNA of the CDR3 is TGTGCCAGCAGGCGGACGGGGGAGCCTTCTGGAAACACCATATATTTT.

This clonotype was seen at least ten times. The rearrangement joins TRBV12-3 or TRBV12-4 to TRBJ2-1; 8 nucleotides line up with TRBD1. The CDR3 length is 16 residues. The junction had 14 bases not matched to a gene; V was cut back by 7 bases and J by 6 bases. For the CDR3, the DNA is TGTGCCAGCAAGCGGGCCAGGGGGCTTGGGTTCAATGAGCAGTTCTTC. Translation: CASKRARGLGFNEQFF.

In the case of this clonotype: This may stem from a read error, because a much larger clone lies one nucleotide away. The chain joins TRBV27 to TRBJ1-4; D is undetermined. The V and J ends lost 8 bases and 2 bases respectively, with 15 bases between them. This CDR3 has 15 residues. Germline CDR1 reads MNHEY; CDR2 reads SMNVEV (reference sequence). The CDR3 DNA reads as TGTGCCAGCTCCCGCTCCCAGCCTACTAATGAAAAACTGTTTTTT. Amino acids: CASSRSQPTNEKLFF.

This clonotype was seen at least ten times. The chain is built from TRBV27 and TRBJ1-2; 8 bases fit TRBD1. Trimming cost V 0 bases and J 4 bases; bases outside gene matches: 4. CDR3 length equals 15 residues. Germline V lookup: CDR1 MNHEY, CDR2 SMNVEV (reference sequence). In DNA form, the CDR3 reads TGTGCCAGCAGTTTATCCCAGGGGGCGGTCTATGGCTACACCTTC. Protein sequence: CASSLSQGAVYGYTF.

This clonotype was recorded at least ten times. Its ends do not fully match the called genes, so a read error is possible. This chain uses TRBV19 with TRBJ2-2, with D unclear. The CDR3 consists of 13 residues. Per germline, CDR1 LNHDA and CDR2 SQIVND (reference sequence). Here the CDR3 DNA reads TGTGCCAGTAGTACAACGAAGACCGGGGAGCTGTTTTTT. Translated: CASSTTKTGELFF. The full variable domain, with the rest looked up from reference TRBV19 and TRBJ2-2, is DGGITQSPKYLFRKEGQNVTLSCEQNLNHDAMYWYRQDPGQGLRLIYYSQIVNDFQKGDIAEGYSVSREKKESFPLTVTSAQKNPTAFYLCASSTTKTGELFFGEGSRLTVL.

This chain links TRBV20-1 with TRBJ2-6; 7 bases map to TRBD1. The V and J ends lost 5 bases and 0 bases, in that order; junction bases with no gene match: 10. The CDR3 is 17 amino acids. Germline V gene data show CDR1 as DFQATT and CDR2 as SNEGSKA (reference sequence). CDR3 loop: CSAPRGTAGSGANVLTF. CDR3 nucleotides: TGCAGTGCTCCTCGAGGGACAGCCGGCTCTGGGGCCAACGTCCTGACTTTC.

This clonotype was counted at least ten times. The CDR3: CSVAGGGGYEQYF. In nucleotides, the CDR3 is TGCAGTGTGGCGGGAGGCGGTGGTTACGAGCAGTACTTC. This sequence joins TRBV20-1 and TRBJ2-7, with 8 positions matching TRBD2. With V trimmed by 7 bases and J by 4 bases, 9 bases remained unmatched. This CDR3 spans 13 amino acids. Germline V CDR1 and CDR2: DFQATT, SNEGSKA (reference sequence).

This chain connects TRBV7-8 to TRBJ2-3; 8 bases are shared with TRBD2. The CDR3 runs 17 residues. Germline CDR1 is SGHVS and CDR2 is FQNEAQ. V was pared by 5 bases and J by 2 bases, with 12 bases of the junction left unmatched. DNA of the CDR3: TGTGCCAGCAGCCTTGCCATAGCGGGATCGTTCACAGATACGCAGTATTTT. Translated: CASSLAIAGSFTDTQYF.

This clonotype has only a few counts. The chain uses TRBV9 and TRBJ1-2; D gene uncertain. CDR1 is SGDLS, CDR2 YYNGEE, per germline. The CDR3 extends over 16 amino acids. The V gene lost 0 bases and the J gene lost 4 bases, with 16 bases spanning the gap. The CDR3 nucleotides read TGTGCCAGCAGCGTAGCTAACACCAACCCGGGCTATGGCTACACCTTC. This codes for CASSVANTNPGYGYTF.

This clonotype was seen a few times. The chain links TRBV6-5 to TRBJ2-1; 8 nucleotides agree with TRBD2. V was clipped by 6 bases and J by 3 bases; unmatched bases: 13. The germline CDR1 and CDR2 sequences are MNHEY and SVGAGI. This CDR3 spans 17 amino acids. This chain's CDR3 is CASSPGTRIFGYNEQFF. For the CDR3, the DNA is TGTGCCAGCAGCCCCGGGACTAGGATTTTCGGCTACAATGAGCAGTTCTTC.